Given below is one T cell receptor beta chain in context. Its antigen remains unknown. Indicated treatment: 19 received Ad26.COV2.S at low or high dose, single or two shots; 5 received placebo; per-sample allocation not given. Each sample was drawn 63 days after the first injection (of vaccine or placebo). Based in Boston, the donor was an adult of 18-55 years. An Ad26 vector carrying the Wuhan-strain SARS-CoV-2 spike served as the vaccine. The length of the CDR3 is 14 residues. V shed 2 bases and J 6 bases; nucleotides not matched to a gene: 6. The V gene's germline CDR1 is SGHRS and CDR2 YFSETQ. The sample originates from a study of Ad26.COV2.S vaccination and SARS-CoV-2 variants. The repertoire was sequenced with immunoSEQ multiplex PCR; TCRdb's copy has only in-frame clones and lacks some. This sample carries over 400,000 clones, about 90% of them seen once, and the ten largest clones take under 2%.

Study-wide findings and caveats: Spike-specific TCR breadth ran higher among vaccine recipients than placebo recipients. There was a possibility that the TCR breadth and depth analyses underestimated total T cell responses.

The chain has TRBV5-1 and TRBJ2-3; TRBD1 matches at 7 bases. This clonotype originated in a person aged 18-65 years who received the Ad26.COV2.S COVID-19 vaccine or a placebo. Sequenced here: peripheral blood, sampled in a trial of Ad26.COV2.S vaccine versus placebo. CDR3 region: CASSFPTGADTQYF. The DNA of the CDR3 is TGCGCCAGCAGCTTCCCTACAGGGGCGGATACGCAGTATTTT.